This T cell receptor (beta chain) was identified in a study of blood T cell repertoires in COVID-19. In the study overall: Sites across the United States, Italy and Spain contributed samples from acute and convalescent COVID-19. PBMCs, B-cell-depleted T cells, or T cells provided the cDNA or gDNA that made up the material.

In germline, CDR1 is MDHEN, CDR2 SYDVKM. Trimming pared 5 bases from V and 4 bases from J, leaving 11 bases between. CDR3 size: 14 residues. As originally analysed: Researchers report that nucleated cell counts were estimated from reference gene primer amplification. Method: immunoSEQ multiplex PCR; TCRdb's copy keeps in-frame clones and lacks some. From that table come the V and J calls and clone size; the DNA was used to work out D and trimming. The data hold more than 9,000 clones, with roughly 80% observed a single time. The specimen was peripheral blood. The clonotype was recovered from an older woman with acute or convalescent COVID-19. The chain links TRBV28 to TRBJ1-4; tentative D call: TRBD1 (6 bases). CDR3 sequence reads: CASSPDRLNEKLFF. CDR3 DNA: TGTGCCAGCAGTCCGGACAGACTTAATGAAAAACTGTTTTTT.